This passage covers 32 T cell receptor beta chains from one sample sequenced in a study of cytomegalovirus exposure and HLA in healthy donors. TCRdb's copy holds only in-frame clones and misses some; the assay was immunoSEQ multiplex PCR. Among approximately 120,000 clones, about nine tenths were seen once, and the ten largest hold roughly 2.2%. The sequenced sample was PBMCs. The receptors come from a woman between 18 and 29 years old in good health and CMV-seronegative.

The V and J genes are TRBV19 and TRBJ2-7, with D possibly matching TRBD1 (6 bases). V gave up 1 base and J gave up 3 bases, with 10 bases separating them. CDR1 is LNHDA, CDR2 SQIVND, per germline (reference sequence). This CDR3 is 14 amino acids long. The CDR3, as DNA: TGTGCCAGTAGTATAGGGCCAGGGGACTACGAGCAGTACTTC. This sequence encodes CASSIGPGDYEQYF.

The chain employs TRBV28 and TRBJ2-5; 11 bases are a match to TRBD2. The CDR3 runs 16 residues. Germline CDR1 is MDHEN and CDR2 is SYDVKM. V shed 5 bases, J shed 5 bases, and the junction held 10 bases outside the gene matches. The DNA for the CDR3 is TGTGCCAGCAGTATCCTAGCGGGAGGTATCAGGGAGACCCAGTACTTC. Amino acids: CASSILAGGIRETQYF.

The chain links TRBV27 to TRBJ2-7; 12 nucleotides agree with TRBD2. The CDR3 has 14 amino acids. From germline, CDR1 is MNHEY and CDR2 SMNVEV (reference sequence). The V and J ends lost 4 bases and 7 bases, in that order; junction bases with no gene match: 5. For the CDR3, the DNA is TGTGCCAGCAGTTCCCTAGCGGGAGGGAGTGAGCAGTACTTC. Translation gives CASSSLAGGSEQYF.

In this sample, this clone turned up a few times. This sequence joins TRBV15 and TRBJ2-7; D is unresolved. V lost 0 bases, J lost 5 bases, and 8 bases lay in between. CDR1 LNHNV and CDR2 YYDKDF come from the germline V gene (reference sequence). The CDR3 has 13 residues. This CDR3 reads CATSRDLGNEQYF. In DNA form, the CDR3 reads TGTGCCACCAGCAGAGATCTCGGTAACGAGCAGTACTTC.

This chain connects TRBV21-1 to TRBJ2-7; the table's D gene call, TRBD1, was not cross checked with the DNA. TRBV21-1 is designated a pseudogene. The CDR3 has 15 amino acids. The CDR3 loop reads CASSKVGTGEDEQYF. CDR3 bases: TGTGCCAGCAGCAAAGTTGGGACAGGCGAAGACGAGCAGTACTTC.

This chain links TRBV4-2 with TRBJ1-3, with unresolved D. Germline CDR1 reads LGHNA; CDR2 reads YNFKEQ. This CDR3 comprises 16 residues. V lost 4 bases and J lost 4, with 17 bases in between. The CDR3 DNA reads as TGTGCCAGCAGCCCGGGGTCCTCCGCCATAGGAAACACCATATATTTT. Residues: CASSPGSSAIGNTIYF.

This chain uses TRBV7-2 with TRBJ2-6; maybe TRBD1 (6 bases). Germline V gene sequence: CDR1 SGHTA, CDR2 FQGNSA. Trimming took off 4 bases at V and 10 bases at J, with 11 bases between the two ends. CDR3 length: 13 amino acids. CDR3 nucleotides: TGTGCCAGCAGCTCGACAGGACGAAACGTCCTGACTTTC. Translated: CASSSTGRNVLTF.

This clone came up once. This chain connects TRBV7-2 to TRBJ2-7, with 10 bases fitting TRBD2. V lost 4 bases to trimming and J lost 3 bases; unmatched junction nucleotides: 12. The germline gives CDR1 SGHTA, CDR2 FQGNSA. The CDR3 totals 17 residues. The CDR3 DNA reads as TGTGCCAGCAGCTCTCAGGTCTCGGCTAGCGGGAGCTACGAGCAGTACTTC. Translated: CASSSQVSASGSYEQYF. Together with reference TRBV7-2 and TRBJ2-7, the CDR3 gives the full variable domain: GAGVSQSPSNKVTEKGKDVELRCDPISGHTALYWYRQSLGQGLEFLIYFQGNSAPDKSGLPSDRFSAERTGGSVSTLTIQRTQQEDSAVYLCASSSQVSASGSYEQYFGPGTRLTVT.

This sequence joins TRBV19 and TRBJ1-5; TRBD1 agrees at 9 bases. CDR1 is LNHDA and CDR2 is SQIVND in the germline V gene (reference sequence). V dropped 0 bases and J dropped 5; count of bases not matched to a gene: 2. The CDR3 is 15 amino acids. The CDR3 sequence is CASSIEGTGHQPQHF. The CDR3, as DNA: TGTGCCAGTAGTATAGAGGGGACAGGGCATCAGCCCCAGCATTTT.

V and J are TRBV29-1 and TRBJ2-3; 10 bases align to TRBD2. With V trimmed by 7 bases and J by 8 bases, 9 bases remained unmatched. Germline V gene data show CDR1 as SQVTM and CDR2 as ANQGSEA. The length of the CDR3 is 13 residues. The CDR3: CSATAGGMVTQYF. CDR3 in DNA: TGCAGCGCTACAGCGGGGGGGATGGTTACGCAGTATTTT.

The chain recombines TRBV9 with TRBJ2-3; the match to TRBD2 covers 7 bases. Germline loops: CDR1 SGDLS, CDR2 YYNGEE. Trimming took 2 bases from V and 0 from J; bases not matched to a gene: 12. CDR3 length: 18 residues. The CDR3 reads CASSVGLPSGPSTDTQYF. CDR3 nucleotides: TGTGCCAGCAGCGTTGGTCTTCCTAGCGGCCCTAGCACAGATACGCAGTATTTT.

The V call is TRBV6-5, the J call TRBJ1-1; D is perhaps TRBD1 (6 bases). This CDR3 region has 13 residues. V was clipped by 7 bases and J by 7 bases, with 16 bases between them. Germline V gene sequence: CDR1 MNHEY, CDR2 SVGAGI. DNA for the CDR3: TGTGCCAGCAATCGGGCAGGGGCTTATGAAGCTTTCTTT. It codes for CASNRAGAYEAFF.

The chain has TRBV7-6 and TRBJ1-4; 7 positions agree with TRBD1. From germline, CDR1 is SGHVS and CDR2 FNYEAQ. J was trimmed by 8 bases and V by 2 bases; bases with no gene match: 8. The CDR3 runs to 15 residues. For the CDR3, the DNA is TGTGCCAGCAGCTTAAGACAGGGCCAAGGGGAAAAACTGTTTTTT. It codes for CASSLRQGQGEKLFF.

The CDR3 protein is CASSFTGQGRNTGELFF. CDR3 DNA: TGTGCCAGCAGCTTTACGGGACAGGGTCGGAACACCGGGGAGCTGTTTTTT. The chain recombines TRBV21-1 with TRBJ2-2; the DNA was not compared with TRBD1, the D call given in the table. TRBV21-1 is a documented pseudogene. This CDR3 spans 17 amino acids.

The chain employs TRBV25-1 and TRBJ1-2, with 7 bases identical to TRBD1. The CDR3 has 14 amino acids. The germline V gene encodes CDR1 MGHDK and CDR2 SYGVNS. The V and J ends lost 5 bases and 4 bases, in that order; junction bases with no gene match: 7. CDR3 amino acids: CASSREGQSYGYTF. DNA for the CDR3: TGTGCCAGCAGTAGAGAGGGACAGTCCTATGGCTACACCTTC.

The chain combines TRBV29-1 with TRBJ2-1; 15 positions match TRBD2. V lost 2 bases to trimming and J lost 9 bases; unmatched junction nucleotides: 14. From germline, CDR1 is SQVTM and CDR2 ANQGSEA. The CDR3 runs to 18 residues. CDR3 nucleotide sequence: TGCAGCGTTGAACGGACAGCCGGGACTAGCGGGAGGAGGGGTGAGCAGTTCTTC. Its protein product is CSVERTAGTSGRRGEQFF.

This clone came up once. This sequence joins TRBV28 and TRBJ2-5, with D perhaps TRBD2 (5 bases). Per the germline V gene, CDR1 is MDHEN and CDR2 is SYDVKM. This CDR3 region has 14 residues. V was pared by 5 bases and J by 9 bases, with 19 bases between. Here the CDR3 DNA reads TGTGCCAGCAGTCCCCGTAGTCGGGTCGGGGCCCAGTACTTC. Encoded protein: CASSPRSRVGAQYF.

V usage is TRBV27 and J usage is TRBJ2-2; 11 bases align to TRBD1. Germline V gene sequence: CDR1 MNHEY, CDR2 SMNVEV (reference sequence). The CDR3 sequence is 15 residues long. V dropped 5 bases and J dropped 6; count of bases not matched to a gene: 5. The CDR3 loop reads CASSPGTGGSGELFF. The CDR3 DNA follows: TGTGCCAGCAGTCCCGGGACAGGGGGATCCGGGGAGCTGTTTTTT.

This clone was found a few times. The rearrangement uses TRBV6-6 and TRBJ1-2, with D perhaps TRBD1 (6 bases). The CDR3 is 15 residues long. The germline CDR1 and CDR2 sequences are MNHNY and SVGAGI (reference sequence). V shed 5 bases and J shed 8 bases, with 21 bases lying between them. CDR3 residues: CASSLSETGSSGYTF. In DNA form, the CDR3 reads TGTGCCAGCAGTCTCTCCGAGACAGGCAGTTCCGGCTACACCTTC.

This rearrangement joins TRBV7-8 to TRBJ1-2, with TRBD1 identical over 8 bases. V shed 2 bases, J shed 1 base, and the junction held 6 bases outside the gene matches. The CDR3 totals 16 residues. Germline assignment: CDR1 SGHVS and CDR2 FQNEAQ. The CDR3 here is CASSLRVQGGNYGYTF. In DNA, the CDR3 is TGTGCCAGCAGCTTAAGGGTACAGGGGGGTAACTATGGCTACACCTTC. The variable domain in full, completed from reference TRBV7-8 and TRBJ1-2, reads GAGVSQSPRYKVAKRGQDVALRCDPISGHVSLFWYQQALGQGPEFLTYFQNEAQLDKSGLPSDRFFAERPEGSVSTLKIQRTQQEDSAVYLCASSLRVQGGNYGYTFGSGTRLTVV.

The J gene is TRBJ2-7, the V gene TRBV7-2; D is uncertain. Germline V gene lookup returns CDR1 SGHTA and CDR2 FQGNSA. CDR3 length equals 11 residues. With 5 bases removed from V and 0 bases from J, the gap between germline ends came to 2 bases. The CDR3 sequence: CASSHSYEQYF. CDR3 nucleotide sequence: TGTGCCAGCAGCCACTCCTACGAGCAGTACTTC.

The J gene is TRBJ2-3, the V gene TRBV7-6; a possible D gene is TRBD2 (7 bases). The V and J ends lost 5 bases and 6 bases respectively, with 24 bases between them. The CDR3 spans 17 residues. Germline V gene lookup returns CDR1 SGHVS and CDR2 FNYEAQ. The CDR3 here is CASSPRGRAAKGDTQYF. The DNA for the CDR3 is TGTGCCAGCAGCCCTAGGGGGAGGGCAGCTAAGGGGGATACGCAGTATTTT.

The chain joins TRBV28 to TRBJ1-3; the D gene is possibly TRBD1 (5 bases). V was cut by 3 bases and J by 4 bases, with 13 bases left in between. CDR3 length equals 15 residues. Germline V gene data show CDR1 as MDHEN and CDR2 as SYDVKM. For the CDR3, the DNA is TGTGCCAGCAGTTTGAGCTGGGGGGGAGGAAACACCATATATTTT. Encoded protein: CASSLSWGGGNTIYF.

The V and J genes are TRBV27 and TRBJ2-7; 9 bases are a match to TRBD1. Germline values: CDR1 MNHEY, CDR2 SMNVEV (reference sequence). V was pared by 6 bases and J by 3 bases, with 6 bases of the junction left unmatched. The CDR3 is 14 residues long. CDR3 DNA sequence: TGTGCCAGCAGCCATGGACAGGGGAGCTACGAGCAGTACTTC. As protein: CASSHGQGSYEQYF.

The chain recombines TRBV30 with TRBJ2-5, with D perhaps matching TRBD1 (5 bases). The V and J ends lost 4 bases and 1 base respectively, with 13 bases between them. CDR3 size: 14 residues. Germline V gives CDR1 GTSNPN, CDR2 SVGIG (reference sequence). The CDR3 here is CAWTLKGLQETQYF. The DNA for the CDR3 is TGTGCCTGGACCCTCAAGGGGCTCCAAGAGACCCAGTACTTC.

This clone was detected once. This chain joins TRBV29-1 and TRBJ2-7, with 8 bases identical to TRBD1. Trimming took 7 bases from V and 11 from J; bases not matched to a gene: 19. The germline V gene has CDR1 SQVTM and CDR2 ANQGSEA. The CDR3 length is 14 residues. The CDR3 sequence is CSAAARDRGSREYF. The CDR3 DNA reads TGCAGCGCCGCTGCCCGCGACAGGGGTTCAAGGGAGTACTTC.

The count of this clone is one. The chain combines TRBV12-5 with TRBJ2-7; 7 bases map to TRBD1. Germline loops: CDR1 LGHNT, CDR2 FRNRAP. CDR3 length: 18 residues. V shed 0 bases, J shed 2 bases, and the junction held 13 bases outside the gene matches. The CDR3 DNA follows: TGTGCTAGTGGTTTGGTGACCGTGAGCGCAGGGACAGCCTACGAGCAGTACTTC. Protein sequence: CASGLVTVSAGTAYEQYF.

The J gene is TRBJ2-3, the V gene TRBV1; the table assigns TRBD1, which was not confirmed against the DNA. TRBV1 is a pseudogene segment. This CDR3 contains 16 residues. As DNA, the CDR3 is TGCACCAGCAGCCAACGGACAGGCGTACGTACAGATACGCAGTATTTT. It codes for CTSSQRTGVRTDTQYF.

Here the CDR3 reads CASSHRPPNTGELFF. In nucleotides, the CDR3 is TGTGCCAGCAGCCACAGACCCCCGAACACCGGGGAGCTGTTTTTT. The chain carries TRBV7-2 and TRBJ2-2; D is ambiguous. The germline gives CDR1 SGHTA, CDR2 FQGNSA. The CDR3 loop spans 15 amino acids. The germline V and J ends were trimmed by 5 bases and 0 bases, with 10 bases remaining between them.

The table lists this clone with a few counts. The chain links TRBV30 to TRBJ2-3; possibly TRBD2 for D (5 bases). The V gene's germline CDR1 is GTSNPN and CDR2 SVGIG (reference sequence). The V end was cut by 5 bases, the J end by 5 bases, with 11 bases between. This CDR3 is built from 12 residues. CDR3 DNA sequence: TGTGCCTGGGGACTTGTAGGAGATACGCAGTATTTT. Amino acids: CAWGLVGDTQYF.

V and J are TRBV19 and TRBJ2-7; TRBD2 matches at 9 bases. Germline loops: CDR1 LNHDA, CDR2 SQIVND (reference sequence). V lost 7 bases, J lost 7 bases, and 11 bases stayed unmatched. The CDR3 covers 14 residues. The DNA for the CDR3 is TGTGCCAGTAAGAGTGCTAGCGGGGCCTTGGAGCAGTACTTC. It codes for CASKSASGALEQYF.

This CDR3 reads CASSLALTSGGAKETQYF. The CDR3 DNA sequence: TGTGCCAGCAGCTTAGCGCTTACTAGCGGGGGGGCTAAAGAGACCCAGTACTTC. This chain uses TRBV7-2 with TRBJ2-5; TRBD2 aligns across 13 bases. From germline, CDR1 is SGHTA and CDR2 FQGNSA. The CDR3 is 18 amino acids. After removal of 0 bases from V and 3 bases from J, the junction contained 7 bases not matched to a gene.